This entry describes one TCR beta chain. Through a sample-barcoded 5' primer and a J-beta primer mix, a second PCR was run for about 6 to 11 cycles. A template-switch adaptor that had 12 random nucleotides put a tag on each cDNA molecule. Any given sample supplied a minimum of 2.5 million CDR3-containing paired-end reads. In TCRdb, the 5' RACE reads were re-called with MiXCR into one record per CDR3 protein. The sample has over 600,000 distinct CDR3 sequences; roughly 43% are singletons. Germline CDR1 and CDR2: SNHLY and FYNNEI. The CDR3 extends over 13 amino acids. Trimming shortened V by 3 bases and J by 3 bases, and 8 bases separated the two germline ends. The record originates from a study of blood T cells in healthy people across ages.

The rearrangement joins TRBV2 to TRBJ1-1; TRBD1 is a possible D gene (5 bases). Sequencing was done on a sample of blood. This receptor was identified in an elderly man in good health. As DNA, the CDR3 is TGTGCCAGCAGTGACGGGGCAGACACTGAAGCTTTCTTT. This codes for CASSDGADTEAFF.